This T cell receptor beta chain stems from a study of blood T cell repertoires in COVID-19. About the research overall: The United States, Italy and Spain provided the acute and convalescent COVID-19 samples.

Original data processing: Using reference gene primer amplification, nucleated cell counts were estimated. Profiled with immunoSEQ multiplex PCR; TCRdb holds only in-frame clones, not every one. The V and J calls and clone size come from that table; D and trimming were worked out from the DNA. The sample consists of roughly 280,000 clones, about 89% of them appearing once. V dropped 4 bases and J dropped 8; count of bases not matched to a gene: 5. This CDR3 comprises 14 residues. From germline, CDR1 is LGHNA and CDR2 YNFKEQ. The specimen sequenced was peripheral blood. J is TRBJ1-2 and V is TRBV4-2; 12 bases align to TRBD1. This clonotype originated in a man aged 35-49 years with active or convalescent COVID-19. CDR3 coding DNA: TGTGCCAGCAGCCGAACGGGACAGGGGGCCGGCTACACCTTC. It yields the protein CASSRTGQGAGYTF.